The subject of this entry is one TCR beta chain. It lacks a known antigen. Per-nucleotide qualities are absent, and no much larger clonotype sits a single base away. This specimen belongs to a study of T-cell reconstitution after alpha-beta-depleted transplantation in children (dated by TCRdb to the mid-2010s). In the study overall: T-cell immune reconstitution after TCRalphabeta/CD19-depleted allogeneic hematopoietic cell transplantation in children was quantitatively tracked in the study by means of TCR repertoire profiling. Summary of the overall study and its limitations: The high TCRbeta diversity at day 60 in some patients was ascribed to recipient T cells and intrathymic progenitors that had survived conditioning. The frequencies of hyperexpanded clones fell over the following months, and after one year, T-cell counts and TCRbeta diversity were mostly attributed to newly produced T cells. About two months after transplant, the apparently early recovery of alphabetaT-cell counts reportedly depended on just several hundred clones that had expanded rapidly and came from non-depleted graft cells.

Preparation of the library involved PCR. Sequencing instrument: Illumina HiSeq 2500. TCR library preparation used molecular barcoding, with unique molecular identifiers applied to normalize quantification of the TCRbeta repertoire. TCRdb reanalyzed the raw reads on its own, using fastp at Q25 for trimming and MiXCR for clone calling, and kept in-frame beta chains. For every CDR3 protein sequence, its rows merge into one entry that carries the most common genes and DNA. This sample gives 780,000 or so distinct CDR3 sequences in total; 16% of them show up just once. The leading ten clones occupy around 4.5% of the sample. Sample treatment or condition, as interpreted from the label and publication: allogeneic hematopoietic cell transplantation with graft depleted of TCRalphabeta T cells and CD19 B cells. The transplant recipients were children given TCRalphabeta/CD19-depleted allogeneic hematopoietic cell grafts.

Sample: PBMCs, mostly from graft donor cells, taken 360 days after TCRalphabeta/CD19-depleted stem cell transplant. The receptor was isolated from a male patient between 5 and 17 years old who had a stem cell transplant for acute lymphoblastic leukemia, so the T cells may come from the graft donor.

The DNA sequence is given as TGCGCCAGCAGCTTGGCCGGGGGACTCCTTAACAATGAGCAGTTCTTC. This codes for CASSLAGGLLNNEQFF. This receptor chain uses TRBV5-1 and TRBJ2-1, with a weak D call of TRBD2 (6 bases match). Taken from cysteine to phenylalanine, the CDR3 has 16 residues. This entry keeps only the CDR3 DNA: 48 bases, framed from base 1. Taken from the germline V gene, the CDR1 and CDR2 loops are SGHRS and YFSETQ. Trimming removed 0 bases from V and 5 bases from J, leaving 15 bases between the germline ends.